A selection of T cell receptor beta chains follows, all from one sample in a study of CD8+ T cells in alopecia areata. Produced via immunoSEQ multiplex PCR; TCRdb's table is partial and in-frame only. Of 170,000 or so clones detected, about 48% appear once; the ten largest clones hold 11%. The sequencing used CD8+ T cells sorted from blood, collected at week 24, from a patient treated with tofacitinib. The source of these receptors is a human donor with alopecia areata. CDR3s include the opening cysteine and the closing phenylalanine or tryptophan. D genes are given only for firm matches. Rows give clone size only sometimes, using once, few, many, or a class for an expanded clone.

v_call: TRBV28
clone_size: few
j_call: TRBJ2-7
d_call: NA
cdr3_nt: TGTGCCAGCAGTTTAGGACAGCCTCTCGAGCAGTACTTC
cdr3_aa: CASSLGQPLEQYF

v_call: TRBV6-6
clone_size: NA
j_call: TRBJ2-3
d_call: NA
cdr3_nt: TGTGCCAGCAGTTATTACAGCACAGATACGCAGTATTTT
cdr3_aa: CASSYYSTDTQYF

v_call: TRBV29-1
clone_size: NA
j_call: TRBJ2-1
d_call: NA
cdr3_nt: TGCAGCGTCGCCCTACCCACGGGCTACAATGAGCAGTTCTTC
cdr3_aa: CSVALPTGYNEQFF

v_call: TRBV5-6
clone_size: NA
j_call: TRBJ1-6
d_call: NA
cdr3_nt: TGTGCCAGCAGCTTGGTTAGGTCTAAAAATTCACCCCTCCACTTT
cdr3_aa: CASSLVRSKNSPLHF

v_call: TRBV29-1
clone_size: NA
j_call: TRBJ2-4
d_call: NA
cdr3_nt: TGCAGCGTAGGCCAGGGGTTTAACATTCAGTACTTC
cdr3_aa: CSVGQGFNIQYF

v_call: TRBV27
clone_size: NA
j_call: TRBJ1-2
d_call: TRBD1
cdr3_nt: TGTGCCAGCAGCCCTCAACCGGGACAGGGAAGGAGAGGCTACACCTTC
cdr3_aa: CASSPQPGQGRRGYTF

v_call: TRBV19
clone_size: few
j_call: TRBJ1-1
d_call: NA
cdr3_nt: TGTGCCAGTAGTGTGTGGGCTGAAGCTTTCTTT
cdr3_aa: CASSVWAEAFF

v_call: TRBV30
clone_size: few
j_call: TRBJ2-7
d_call: NA
cdr3_nt: TGTGCCTGGAGTGCGGCAGGGGCCCAATACGAGCAGTACTTC
cdr3_aa: CAWSAAGAQYEQYF

v_call: TRBV19
clone_size: NA
j_call: TRBJ1-2
d_call: NA
cdr3_nt: TGTGCCAGTAGCCCTACGGGCTTGTATGGCTACACCTTC
cdr3_aa: CASSPTGLYGYTF

v_call: TRBV19
clone_size: few
j_call: TRBJ2-3
d_call: TRBD2
cdr3_nt: TGTGCCAGTAGTACTCGGGACTACGACACAGATACGCAGTATTTT
cdr3_aa: CASSTRDYDTDTQYF

v_call: TRBV29-1
clone_size: few
j_call: TRBJ1-1
d_call: NA
cdr3_nt: TGCAGCGTTGAGTTGTCCGGGAACACTGAAGCTTTCTTT
cdr3_aa: CSVELSGNTEAFF

v_call: TRBV6-5
clone_size: NA
j_call: TRBJ1-4
d_call: NA
cdr3_nt: TGTGCCAGCAGTTACTCGATCTATAGGTACCAAGAAAAACTGTTTTTT
cdr3_aa: CASSYSIYRYQEKLFF

v_call: TRBV7-2
clone_size: few
j_call: TRBJ2-3
d_call: NA
cdr3_nt: TGTGCCAGCAGGGGGGATACGCAGTATTTT
cdr3_aa: CASRGDTQYF

v_call: TRBV29-1
clone_size: NA
j_call: TRBJ1-2
d_call: NA
cdr3_nt: TGCAGCGTTCCCCAGCCGGGGGGCTACACCTTC
cdr3_aa: CSVPQPGGYTF

v_call: TRBV7-2
clone_size: NA
j_call: TRBJ2-1
d_call: NA
cdr3_nt: TGTGCCAGCAGCTTACTGGCTATCCGGATGGAGCAGTTCTTC
cdr3_aa: CASSLLAIRMEQFF

v_call: TRBV7-9
clone_size: NA
j_call: TRBJ1-1
d_call: NA
cdr3_nt: TGTGCCAGCAGCTTAGGACCCACTGAAGCTTTCTTT
cdr3_aa: CASSLGPTEAFF

v_call: TRBV5-6
clone_size: NA
j_call: TRBJ2-1
d_call: NA
cdr3_nt: TGTGCCAGCAGTACTGGTTACAATGAGCAGTTCTTC
cdr3_aa: CASSTGYNEQFF

v_call: TRBV5-6
clone_size: NA
j_call: TRBJ1-5
d_call: NA
cdr3_nt: TGTGCCAGCAGCTTGGGGTCCGGGCCCCAGCATTTT
cdr3_aa: CASSLGSGPQHF

v_call: TRBV4-1
clone_size: few
j_call: TRBJ1-6
d_call: TRBD1
cdr3_nt: TGCGCCAGCAGCCTGGGACAGGGGAATTCACCCCTCCACTTT
cdr3_aa: CASSLGQGNSPLHF

v_call: TRBV30
clone_size: NA
j_call: TRBJ1-1
d_call: NA
cdr3_nt: TGTGCCTGGAGCGCTGGGGTTACTGAAGCTTTCTTT
cdr3_aa: CAWSAGVTEAFF

v_call: TRBV2
clone_size: NA
j_call: TRBJ2-1
d_call: NA
cdr3_nt: TGTGCCAGCAGTAGAGACGGGACCCCTCACAATGAGCAGTTCTTC
cdr3_aa: CASSRDGTPHNEQFF

v_call: TRBV30
clone_size: NA
j_call: TRBJ1-2
d_call: TRBD1
cdr3_nt: TGTGCGGACAGGGGAGCCTATGGCTACACCTTC
cdr3_aa: CADRGAYGYTF

v_call: TRBV19
clone_size: few
j_call: TRBJ1-2
d_call: NA
cdr3_nt: TGTGCCAGTAGTCCCCAAGGCGCAGGGGATGGCTACACCTTC
cdr3_aa: CASSPQGAGDGYTF

v_call: TRBV9
clone_size: NA
j_call: TRBJ2-3
d_call: NA
cdr3_nt: TGTGCCAGCAGCGTTGGCAGGGGAGCGGCAGATACGCAGTATTTT
cdr3_aa: CASSVGRGAADTQYF

v_call: TRBV5-1
clone_size: NA
j_call: TRBJ2-7
d_call: NA
cdr3_nt: TGCGCCAGCAGCTTGGGCAGGGTAGAGGACGAGCAGTACTTC
cdr3_aa: CASSLGRVEDEQYF

v_call: TRBV30
clone_size: few
j_call: TRBJ2-7
d_call: NA
cdr3_nt: TGTGCCTGGAGCCAGGGGTTAAGGGAGCAGTACTTC
cdr3_aa: CAWSQGLREQYF

v_call: TRBV7-2
clone_size: NA
j_call: TRBJ2-7
d_call: TRBD1
cdr3_nt: TGTGCCAGCAGCCTCCGGACAGGGGACATCCACGAGCAGTACTTC
cdr3_aa: CASSLRTGDIHEQYF

v_call: TRBV23-1
clone_size: NA
j_call: TRBJ1-2
d_call: NA
cdr3_nt: TGCGCCAGCAGTCACGGGGTTCGGTATGGCTACACCTTC
cdr3_aa: CASSHGVRYGYTF

v_call: TRBV29-1
clone_size: few
j_call: TRBJ1-2
d_call: TRBD1
cdr3_nt: TGCAGCGTTGAAGATCTTGGGACAGCGCCCTATGGCTACACCTTC
cdr3_aa: CSVEDLGTAPYGYTF

v_call: TRBV7-3
clone_size: NA
j_call: TRBJ2-1
d_call: NA
cdr3_nt: TGTGCCAGCAGCTTAGGAGTGGGCGGGTACAATGAGCAGTTCTTC
cdr3_aa: CASSLGVGGYNEQFF

v_call: TRBV19
clone_size: NA
j_call: TRBJ2-1
d_call: NA
cdr3_nt: TGTGCCAGTAGTAACCAGGGTCCGTACAATGAGCAGTTCTTC
cdr3_aa: CASSNQGPYNEQFF

v_call: TRBV13
clone_size: NA
j_call: TRBJ2-2
d_call: NA
cdr3_nt: TGTGCCAGCAGCTTATTAGACAGCGGGGAGCTGTTTTTT
cdr3_aa: CASSLLDSGELFF

v_call: TRBV30
clone_size: NA
j_call: TRBJ1-2
d_call: NA
cdr3_nt: TGTGCCTGGAATTATATGACGGAGCCCTACACCTTC
cdr3_aa: CAWNYMTEPYTF

v_call: TRBV6-5
clone_size: NA
j_call: TRBJ1-1
d_call: NA
cdr3_nt: TGTGCCAGCAGTATACTTGGGAACACTGAAGCTTTCTTT
cdr3_aa: CASSILGNTEAFF

v_call: TRBV4-3
clone_size: NA
j_call: TRBJ2-7
d_call: NA
cdr3_nt: TGCGCCAGCAGCCAATGGCTAACCTACGAGCAGTACTTC
cdr3_aa: CASSQWLTYEQYF

v_call: TRBV2
clone_size: once
j_call: TRBJ1-1
d_call: NA
cdr3_nt: TGTGCCAGCAGCGCGGGACTGAGGACTGAAGCTTTCTTT
cdr3_aa: CASSAGLRTEAFF

v_call: TRBV10-2
clone_size: NA
j_call: TRBJ2-7
d_call: NA
cdr3_nt: TGCGCCAGCAGTGAGTCGACGCGGAAAAGCTCCTACGAGCAGTACTTC
cdr3_aa: CASSESTRKSSYEQYF

v_call: TRBV4-3
clone_size: NA
j_call: TRBJ1-2
d_call: TRBD1
cdr3_nt: TGCGCCAGCAGCCAAGATCGGGGACAGGGCCTTTATGGCTACACCTTC
cdr3_aa: CASSQDRGQGLYGYTF

v_call: TRBV30
clone_size: NA
j_call: TRBJ2-7
d_call: TRBD1
cdr3_nt: TGTGCCTGGAGTCATGGACAGGGGGCTTATGAGCAGTACTTC
cdr3_aa: CAWSHGQGAYEQYF

v_call: TRBV29-1
clone_size: NA
j_call: TRBJ2-2
d_call: NA
cdr3_nt: TGCAGCGTTGAAGAGGGGCCCATGGGGGGCACCGGGGAGCTGTTTTTT
cdr3_aa: CSVEEGPMGGTGELFF

v_call: TRBV15
clone_size: few
j_call: TRBJ2-2
d_call: NA
cdr3_nt: TGTGCCACCAGCTATATAGGCGGGGAGCTGTTTTTT
cdr3_aa: CATSYIGGELFF

v_call: TRBV4-2
clone_size: NA
j_call: TRBJ2-2
d_call: TRBD1
cdr3_nt: TGTGCCAGCAGCCAATCTACAGGGGACACCGGGGAGCTGTTTTTT
cdr3_aa: CASSQSTGDTGELFF

v_call: TRBV10-2
clone_size: NA
j_call: TRBJ1-1
d_call: NA
cdr3_nt: TGCGCCAGCTCTCACGGCACTGAAGCTTTCTTT
cdr3_aa: CASSHGTEAFF

v_call: TRBV5-1
clone_size: NA
j_call: TRBJ1-2
d_call: NA
cdr3_nt: TGCGCCAGCAGCCCTACCCAGGGGTGGGATGGCTACACCTTC
cdr3_aa: CASSPTQGWDGYTF

v_call: TRBV4-1
clone_size: NA
j_call: TRBJ2-7
d_call: NA
cdr3_nt: TGCGCCAGCAGCCCGCCCACAACCTACGAGCAGTACTTC
cdr3_aa: CASSPPTTYEQYF